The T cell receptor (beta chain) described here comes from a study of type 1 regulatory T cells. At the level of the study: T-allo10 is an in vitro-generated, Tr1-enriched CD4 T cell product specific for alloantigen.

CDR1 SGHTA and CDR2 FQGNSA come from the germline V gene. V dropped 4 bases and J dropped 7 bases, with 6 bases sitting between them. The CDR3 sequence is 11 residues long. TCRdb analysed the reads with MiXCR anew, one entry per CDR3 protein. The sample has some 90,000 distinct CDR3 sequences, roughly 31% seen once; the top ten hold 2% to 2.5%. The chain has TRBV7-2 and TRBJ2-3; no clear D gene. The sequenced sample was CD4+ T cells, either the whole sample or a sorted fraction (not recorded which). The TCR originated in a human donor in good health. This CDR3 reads CASSSTNTQYF. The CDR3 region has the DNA TGTGCCAGCAGCTCCACCAATACGCAGTATTTT. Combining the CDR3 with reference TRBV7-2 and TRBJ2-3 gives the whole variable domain GAGVSQSPSNKVTEKGKDVELRCDPISGHTALYWYRQSLGQGLEFLIYFQGNSAPDKSGLPSDRFSAERTGGSVSTLTIQRTQQEDSAVYLCASSSTNTQYFGPGTRLTVL.